This T cell receptor beta chain is from a study of T-cell reconstitution after alpha-beta-depleted transplantation in children. Preparation of the TCRbeta library involved a method that used unique molecular identifiers. TCRdb redid the calling of the PCR reads with MiXCR, one entry per CDR3 protein. The sample lists around 380,000 distinct CDR3 sequences; roughly 10% were seen once. The CDR3 runs to 15 residues. Germline CDR1 and CDR2: SGHNT and YYREEE (reference sequence). Trimming shortened V by 1 base and J by 5 bases, and 16 bases separated the two germline ends. Specimen: PBMCs from the stem cell graft donor, collected from the stem cell graft. The clonotype originates from a human donor who donated a stem cell graft to a child with acute myeloid leukemia. This rearrangement joins TRBV5-4 to TRBJ2-7; D gene uncertain. The CDR3 reads CASSLIGAFAHEQYF. The CDR3 DNA follows: TGTGCCAGCAGCTTGATCGGAGCTTTCGCCCACGAGCAGTACTTC.